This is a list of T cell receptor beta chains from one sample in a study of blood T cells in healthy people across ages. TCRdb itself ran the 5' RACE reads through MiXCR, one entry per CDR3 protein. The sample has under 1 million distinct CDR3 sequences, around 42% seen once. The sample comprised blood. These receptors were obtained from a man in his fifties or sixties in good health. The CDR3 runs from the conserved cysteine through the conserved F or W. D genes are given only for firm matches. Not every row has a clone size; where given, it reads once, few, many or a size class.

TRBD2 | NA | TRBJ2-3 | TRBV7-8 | TGTGCCAGCAGTTTCGGCGGGGGGCCTCGCACAGATACGCAGTATTTT | CASSFGGGPRTDTQYF
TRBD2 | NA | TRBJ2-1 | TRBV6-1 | TGTGCCAGCAGTCAAGAACCTAGCGGGGGGGCCAGTGAGCAGTTCTTC | CASSQEPSGGASEQFF
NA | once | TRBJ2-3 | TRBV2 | TGTGCCAGCAGTGAACATTGGGCGGGTAGCACAGATACACAGTATTTT | CASSEHWAGSTDTQYF
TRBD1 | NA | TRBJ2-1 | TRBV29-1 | TGCAGCGTTACACCGGGACAGGGGGCAAAGGGGAATGAGCAGTTCTTC | CSVTPGQGAKGNEQFF
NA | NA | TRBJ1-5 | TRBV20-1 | TGCAGTGCTAGTAGGACCGGGGGCCTCCATAGCAATCAGCCCCAGCATTTT | CSASRTGGLHSNQPQHF
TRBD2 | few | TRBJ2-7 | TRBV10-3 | TGTGCCATCAGACTAGCGGGGGGGTACGAGCAGTACTTC | CAIRLAGGYEQYF
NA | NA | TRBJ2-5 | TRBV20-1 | TGCAGTGCTAGAATGCCGAACGCGGGAGAGACCCAGTACTTC | CSARMPNAGETQYF
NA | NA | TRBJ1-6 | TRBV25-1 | TGTGCCAGCAGCCGCCCGACCTATAATTCACCCCTCCACTTT | CASSRPTYNSPLHF
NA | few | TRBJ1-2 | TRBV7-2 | TGTGCCAGCAGCTTAAGCGGGACAAGTGGCTACACCTTC | CASSLSGTSGYTF
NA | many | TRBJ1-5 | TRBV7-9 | TGTGCCAGCAGCTTAGGGGACACGGGGGACAATCAGCCCCAGCATTTT | CASSLGDTGDNQPQHF
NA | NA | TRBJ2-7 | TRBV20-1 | TGCAGTGCTAGAGACCCGGGGACCAATGCCTACGAGCAGTACTTC | CSARDPGTNAYEQYF
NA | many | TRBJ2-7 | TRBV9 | TGTGCCAGCAGCGCCGGGGGCTACGAGCAGTACTTC | CASSAGGYEQYF
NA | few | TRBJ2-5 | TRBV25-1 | TGTGCCAGCAGTCGACAGACTGAAAAGACCCAGTACTTC | CASSRQTEKTQYF
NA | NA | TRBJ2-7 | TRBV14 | TGTGCCAGCAGCCAAAATACAGTTACCTACGAGCAGTACTTC | CASSQNTVTYEQYF
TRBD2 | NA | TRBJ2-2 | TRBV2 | TGTGCCAGCAGTGACCCGGGACTAGCGGGGGGGGTCACCGGGGAGCTGTTTTTT | CASSDPGLAGGVTGELFF
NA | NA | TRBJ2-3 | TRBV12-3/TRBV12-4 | TGTGCCAGCAGCCTTAAACAGGGTACCCTTGGGGGCACAGATATGCAGTATTTT | CASSLKQGTLGGTDMQYF
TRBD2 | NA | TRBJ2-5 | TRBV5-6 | TGTGCCAGCAGCCGTGGGACTAGCGGGGGAAAAGAGACCCAGTACTTC | CASSRGTSGGKETQYF
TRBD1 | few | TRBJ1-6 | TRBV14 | TGTGCCAGCAGCCAATCGCGACAGGGGTATAATTCACCCCTCCACTTT | CASSQSRQGYNSPLHF
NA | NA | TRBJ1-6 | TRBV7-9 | TGTGCCAGCAGCCCTCTAGGGGTTAATTCACCCCTCCACTTT | CASSPLGVNSPLHF
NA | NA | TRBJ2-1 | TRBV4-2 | TGTGCCAGCAGCCAAGGTGGGACATCCCGCAGCTCCTACAATGAGCAGTTCTTC | CASSQGGTSRSSYNEQFF
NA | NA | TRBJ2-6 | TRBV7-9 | TGTGCCAGCAGCCGTCGACAGTCTGGGGCCAACGTCCTGACTTTC | CASSRRQSGANVLTF
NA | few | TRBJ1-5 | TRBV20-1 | TGCAGTGCTAGAGCCCGCGGGGGGGAAAATCAGCCCCAGCATTTT | CSARARGGENQPQHF
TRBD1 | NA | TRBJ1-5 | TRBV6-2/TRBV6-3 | TGTGCCAGCAGTTACTATGACAGGGGCCAGCCCCAGCATTTT | CASSYYDRGQPQHF
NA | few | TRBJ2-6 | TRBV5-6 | TGTGCCAGCAGCCCCCCGTCCCCAAGGGCCAACGTCCTGACTTTC | CASSPPSPRANVLTF
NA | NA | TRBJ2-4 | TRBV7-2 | TGTGCCAGCAGCTTAGGAGGGACTAAGGGGGCCCTAAACATTCAGTACTTC | CASSLGGTKGALNIQYF
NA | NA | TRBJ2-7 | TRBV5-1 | TGCGCCAGCAGCTTGGGTGGAGGGGACGACTACGAGCAGTACTTC | CASSLGGGDDYEQYF
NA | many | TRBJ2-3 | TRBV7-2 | TGTGCCAGCAGCTCGAGAGGAGATACGCAGTATTTT | CASSSRGDTQYF
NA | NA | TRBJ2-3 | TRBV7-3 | TGTGCCAGCAGCTTAGCTAGCAGGTACACAGATACGCAGTATTTT | CASSLASRYTDTQYF
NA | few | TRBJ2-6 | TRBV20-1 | TGCAGTGCTGGACAGAGCTCTGGGGCCAACGTCCTGACTTTC | CSAGQSSGANVLTF
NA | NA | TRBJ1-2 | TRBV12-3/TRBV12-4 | TGTGCCAGCAGTAATGACAGGATAAACTATGGCTACACCTTC | CASSNDRINYGYTF
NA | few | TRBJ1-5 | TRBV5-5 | TGTGCCAGCAGCTTGGAGCCCCATCAGCCCCAGCATTTT | CASSLEPHQPQHF
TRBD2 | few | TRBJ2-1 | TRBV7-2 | TGTGCCAGCAGCTTAGCGGGACTAGCAATCAATGAGCAGTTCTTC | CASSLAGLAINEQFF
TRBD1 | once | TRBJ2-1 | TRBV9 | TGTGCCAGCAGCGACCGGGACAGGACCGCGGAAAATGAGCAGTTCTTC | CASSDRDRTAENEQFF
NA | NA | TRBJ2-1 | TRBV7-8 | TGTGCCAGCAGCTCGGGCGGGCAGATCAATGAGCAGTTCTTC | CASSSGGQINEQFF
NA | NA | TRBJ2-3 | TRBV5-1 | TGCGCCAGCAGCTGGTGGACCAGAGATGCGCAGTATTTT | CASSWWTRDAQYF
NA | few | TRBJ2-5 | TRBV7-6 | TGTGCCAGCAGACGGGAACAAGAGACCCAGTACTTC | CASRREQETQYF
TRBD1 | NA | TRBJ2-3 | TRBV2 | TGTGCCAGCCACGTACAGGGGGCGATTAGCACAGATACGCAGTATTTT | CASHVQGAISTDTQYF
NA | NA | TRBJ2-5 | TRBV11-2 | TGTGCCAGCAGCTCGGTACAGCATCGCACAGATACGCAGTACTTC | CASSSVQHRTDTQYF
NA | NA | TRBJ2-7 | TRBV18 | TGTGCCAGCTCACCACCGGTCTTATCCGAGCAGTACTTC | CASSPPVLSEQYF
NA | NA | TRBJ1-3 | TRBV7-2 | TGTGCCAGCAGCGCTTACAGTTGGGGTTCAGGAAACACCATATATTTT | CASSAYSWGSGNTIYF
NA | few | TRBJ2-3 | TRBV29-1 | TGCAGCGTTGATGAAGGACCCTACACAGATACGCAGTATTTT | CSVDEGPYTDTQYF
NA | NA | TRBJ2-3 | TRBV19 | TGTGCCAGTAGTCCGTCCTTGACGACAACAGATACGCAGTATTTT | CASSPSLTTTDTQYF
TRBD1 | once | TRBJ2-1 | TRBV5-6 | TGTGCCAGCAGCAAAAGGGGGCGCGATGAGCAGTTCTTC | CASSKRGRDEQFF
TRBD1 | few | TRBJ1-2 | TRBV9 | TGTGCCAGCAGCGTGGGACAGGGAAACTATGGCTACACCTTC | CASSVGQGNYGYTF
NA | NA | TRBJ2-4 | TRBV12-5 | TGTGCTAGTGGCCTGCCCCCAATGGAGCAGTACTTC | CASGLPPMEQYF
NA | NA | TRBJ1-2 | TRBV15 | TGTGCCACCAACACCGAGGACATGAGGGGCTACACCTTC | CATNTEDMRGYTF
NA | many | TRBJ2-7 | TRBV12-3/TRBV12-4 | TGCGCCAGCAGCCGCGGACCCTACGAGCAGTACTTC | CASSRGPYEQYF
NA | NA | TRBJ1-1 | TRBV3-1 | TGTGCCAGCAGCCAAGTCTTAGGGACTGAAGCTTTCTTT | CASSQVLGTEAFF
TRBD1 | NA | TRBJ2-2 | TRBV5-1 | TGCGCCAGCAGCCAAAGGACAGGTACCGGGGAGCTGTTTTTT | CASSQRTGTGELFF
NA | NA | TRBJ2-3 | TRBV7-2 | TGTGCCAGCAGCTCGGGACGGGGAGATACGCAGTATTTT | CASSSGRGDTQYF
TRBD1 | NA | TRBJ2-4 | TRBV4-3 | TGCGCCAGCCAGACAGGGGAAGGAGCCAAAAACATTCAGTACTTC | CASQTGEGAKNIQYF